The next 10 T cell receptor beta chains were all read from a single sample in a study of shared clonotypes between healthy human individuals. Sequencing used immunoSEQ multiplex PCR; TCRdb keeps in-frame clones, though not all of them. The sample lists hundreds of thousands of clones, almost 97% occurring once. The sequenced sample consisted of naive CD4+ T cells sorted from blood. Subset in this sample: CD45RA+ positively selected. These receptors were collected from a woman aged 25 to 45 in good health.

The chain employs TRBV4-1 and TRBJ2-7, with D hard to call. CDR1 is MGHRA and CDR2 is YSYEKL in the germline V gene. The V end was cut by 3 bases, the J end by 6 bases, with 18 bases between. The CDR3 loop spans 15 amino acids. For the CDR3, the DNA is TGCGCCAGCAGCCACTCGGACCGCCGTAAGAGCGAGCAGTACTTC. Translation gives CASSHSDRRKSEQYF.

The chain recombines TRBV14 with TRBJ2-2; perhaps TRBD1 as D (6 bases). The CDR3 consists of 14 residues. CDR1 and CDR2 from the germline V gene are SGHDN and FVKESK. V was pared by 3 bases and J by 7 bases, with 12 bases between. The CDR3 coding sequence is TGTGCCAGCAGCCACGGGACAACCAACGGGGAGCTGTTTTTT. Translating it yields CASSHGTTNGELFF.

This clone was observed once. The chain couples TRBV4-1 to TRBJ2-7; D remains unclear. Germline values: CDR1 MGHRA, CDR2 YSYEKL. There are 16 residues in the CDR3. With 0 bases removed from V and 3 bases from J, the gap between germline ends came to 15 bases. Written as DNA, the CDR3 is TGCGCCAGCAGCCAAGACGAGCGAGATTTAGGCTACGAGCAGTACTTC. Protein sequence: CASSQDERDLGYEQYF.

This chain joins TRBV7-6 and TRBJ1-3, with TRBD1 as a possible D gene (6 bases). The germline V gene encodes CDR1 SGHVS and CDR2 FNYEAQ. The V end was cut by 5 bases, the J end by 4 bases, with 18 bases between. The CDR3 loop spans 16 amino acids. CDR3 protein: CASSRQDPSRGNTIYF. The CDR3 coding sequence is TGTGCCAGCAGCCGACAGGATCCTTCTAGGGGAAACACCATATATTTT.

The chain joins TRBV6-1 to TRBJ1-1; TRBD1 matches 8 bases. V lost 6 bases and J lost 1; bases outside the gene matches: 4. Germline V CDR1 and CDR2: MNHNS, SASEGT. The CDR3 runs to 14 residues. The CDR3 here is CASSRRGPNTEAFF. CDR3 bases: TGTGCCAGCAGCCGCAGGGGGCCGAACACTGAAGCTTTCTTT.

The genes are TRBV30 and TRBJ1-3; TRBD1 might be the D (5 bases). V lost 2 bases, J lost 2 bases, and 13 bases lay in between. This CDR3 is built from 15 residues. The germline CDR1 and CDR2 sequences are GTSNPN and SVGIG (reference sequence). In DNA form, the CDR3 reads TGTGCCTGGAGTTCATTTGGGGGACCTGGAAACACCATATATTTT. This gives the protein CAWSSFGGPGNTIYF.

In this sample, this clone turned up a few times. The rearrangement joins TRBV2 to TRBJ1-2; the D gene is possibly TRBD1 (5 bases). The CDR3 covers 11 residues. Germline loops: CDR1 SNHLY, CDR2 FYNNEI. V lost 11 bases and J 7 bases, leaving 14 bases between the germline ends. The CDR3 here is CAPQGGSGYTF. The CDR3 coding sequence is TGTGCCCCCCAGGGAGGTAGTGGCTACACCTTC.

The chain combines TRBV6-5 with TRBJ2-7, with D tentatively TRBD1 (5 bases). The CDR3 has 15 amino acids. Germline V gene lookup returns CDR1 MNHEY and CDR2 SVGAGI. Trimming stripped 0 bases from V and 1 base from J, with 10 bases between. CDR3 protein: CASSYSGQPSYEQYF. DNA for the CDR3: TGTGCCAGCAGTTACTCGGGGCAGCCGTCCTACGAGCAGTACTTC.

The chain carries TRBV18 and TRBJ2-7; D gene uncertain. The CDR3 consists of 14 residues. V was cut by 6 bases and J by 3 bases, with 15 bases left in between. Per the germline V gene, CDR1 is KGHSH and CDR2 is LQKENI. DNA for the CDR3: TGTGCCAGCTCGCCCCAGTACAAGATCTACGAGCAGTACTTC. Protein sequence: CASSPQYKIYEQYF.

This chain joins TRBV28 and TRBJ2-4; D is perhaps TRBD1 or TRBD2 (5 bases each). Trimming removed 5 bases at V and 4 bases at J, with 15 bases between. Per germline, CDR1 MDHEN and CDR2 SYDVKM. This CDR3 has 15 amino acids. DNA of the CDR3: TGTGCCAGCAGTACTGCCGGGACGGCAAAAAACATTCAGTACTTC. This translates into CASSTAGTAKNIQYF. The full variable domain, completed using reference TRBV28 and TRBJ2-4, is DVKVTQSSRYLVKRTGEKVFLECVQDMDHENMFWYRQDPGLGLRLIYFSYDVKMKEKGDIPEGYSVSREKKERFSLILESASTNQTSMYLCASSTAGTAKNIQYFGAGTRLSVL.